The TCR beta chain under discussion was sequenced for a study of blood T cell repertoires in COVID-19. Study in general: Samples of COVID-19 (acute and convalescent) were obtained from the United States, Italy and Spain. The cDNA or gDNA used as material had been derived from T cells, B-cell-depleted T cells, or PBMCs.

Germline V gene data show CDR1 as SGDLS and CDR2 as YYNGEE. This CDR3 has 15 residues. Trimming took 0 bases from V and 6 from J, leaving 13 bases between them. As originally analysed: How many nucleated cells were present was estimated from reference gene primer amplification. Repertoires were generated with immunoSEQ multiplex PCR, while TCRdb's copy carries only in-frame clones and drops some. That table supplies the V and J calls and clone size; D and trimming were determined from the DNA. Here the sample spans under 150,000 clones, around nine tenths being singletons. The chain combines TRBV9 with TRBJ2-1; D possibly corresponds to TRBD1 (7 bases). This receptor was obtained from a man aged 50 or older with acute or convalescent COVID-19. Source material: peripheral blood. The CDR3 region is CASSVAGQGGNEQFF. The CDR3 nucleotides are TGTGCCAGCAGCGTAGCTGGGCAGGGGGGCAATGAGCAGTTCTTC. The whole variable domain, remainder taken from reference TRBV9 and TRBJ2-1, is DSGVTQTPKHLITATGQRVTLRCSPRSGDLSVYWYQQSLDQGLQFLIQYYNGEERAKGNILERFSAQQFPDLHSELNLSSLELGDSALYFCASSVAGQGGNEQFFGPGTRLTVL.